This TCR beta chain was profiled in a study of Tregs in tolerant kidney transplant recipients. Method: immunoSEQ multiplex PCR; TCRdb's copy keeps in-frame clones and lacks some. The profile covers 200,000 to 300,000 clones, with around 81% appearing a single time and about 0.58% taken by the ten largest. Germline CDR1 is SGDLS and CDR2 is YYNGEE. Trimming cost V 4 bases and J 0 bases; bases outside gene matches: 4. CDR3 size: 15 residues. The chain carries TRBV9 and TRBJ2-1, with 7 positions matching TRBD1. This receptor was obtained from a human donor in good health. The specimen sequenced was CD4+ T cells from blood. Written as DNA, the CDR3 is TGTGCCAGCAGCTTCCGGGACAGCTCCTACAATGAGCAGTTCTTC. Translating it yields CASSFRDSSYNEQFF.